The clone carrying this T cell receptor (beta chain) came up many times. Antigen unknown. RNA served as the template for amplifying TCR beta CDR3 regions. First-round RT-PCR used HTBI primers; second-round multiplex PCR followed. TCRdb re-analysed the multiplex PCR reads in MiXCR, keeping a single row per CDR3 protein. The profile shows about 160,000 distinct CDR3 sequences, 37% of them singletons. This record comes from a study of Graves' ophthalmopathy and Graves' hyperthyroidism. Patients with other autoimmune diseases, uncontrolled infections, pregnancy or lactation were excluded. Findings and limits, study-wide: Both a roughly 66% sensitivity and an approximately 72% specificity characterized the model's predictions of ophthalmopathy progression. Thyroid clonotypes that were expanded above 0.001 frequency mostly also appeared in blood.

The material sequenced was peripheral blood. The TCR comes from a woman in her thirties or forties with Graves' ophthalmopathy.

As DNA, the CDR3 is TGTGCCAGCAGCAAAGAACCGAGCACTGAAGCTTTCTTT. This gives the protein CASSKEPSTEAFF. This chain connects TRBV7-3 to TRBJ1-1; no firm D call. Germline values: CDR1 SGHTA, CDR2 FQGTGA. The CDR3 contains 13 residues. Trimming stripped 5 bases from V and 4 bases from J, with 11 bases between.